A single sample is the source of the 5 T cell receptor beta chains below, sequenced in a study of CD8 T cells in Susac syndrome (dated by TCRdb to about 2019). Libraries were made using the immunoSEQ multiplex PCR assay. RNA was extracted using the RNeasy kit, and about 0.45 to 1 microgram was reverse transcribed with random hexamers. The public reads were reanalyzed by TCRdb: fastp trimming at Q25, MiXCR alignment, in-frame beta chains only. CDR3 protein sequences are deduplicated, and each keeps its most common genes and DNA. Present in this sample are some 300,000 distinct CDR3 sequences, 65% to 90% of which were seen just once. About 0.22% of the sample comes from the top ten. The sequenced material came from CD8+ T cells from PBMCs. The source of these receptors is a human donor with multiple sclerosis.

This chain links TRBV27 with TRBJ2-1, with 12 nucleotides matching TRBD2. V gave up 5 bases and J gave up 7 bases; unmatched junction bases: 3. Germline CDR1 and CDR2: MNHEY and SMNVEV (reference sequence). This CDR3 spans 14 amino acids. CDR3 region: CASSLAGGWNEQFF. DNA of the CDR3: TGTGCCAGCAGTCTAGCGGGAGGGTGGAATGAGCAGTTCTTC.

Comment on this clonotype: Because the CDR3's place on the DNA is in doubt, the DNA is left out and the CDR3 is given as listed by TCRdb. The chain uses TRBV29-1 and TRBJ2-2; TRBD1, the D gene given by the table, was not confirmed from the DNA. Inclusive of both ends, the CDR3 amounts to 12 amino acids. Germline lookup yields CDR1 SQVTM and CDR2 ANQGSEA. The CDR3 sequence is CSGQGTPGSCFF.

The chain uses TRBV6-1 and TRBJ2-1, with TRBD2 identical over 7 bases. Germline CDR1 and CDR2: MNHNS and SASEGT. CDR3 length equals 15 residues. V was clipped by 0 bases and J by 7 bases; unmatched bases: 6. CDR3 coding DNA: TGTGCCAGCAGTGAAGCGCGACTAGCTACGAATGAGCAGTTCTTC. As protein: CASSEARLATNEQFF.

The chain joins TRBV20-1 to TRBJ2-3; 7 positions match TRBD2. The V and J ends lost 6 bases and 0 bases, in that order; junction bases with no gene match: 12. CDR1 is DFQATT, CDR2 SNEGSKA, per germline (reference sequence). The CDR3 contains 16 residues. CDR3 region: CSAKRQRDPSTDTQYF. Here the CDR3 DNA reads TGCAGTGCAAAACGTCAGCGGGATCCTAGCACAGATACGCAGTATTTT.

The chain employs TRBV29-1 and TRBJ2-4; TRBD2 matches 15 bases. The CDR3 loop spans 16 amino acids. Germline V gene lookup returns CDR1 SQVTM and CDR2 ANQGSEA. The V segment lost 5 bases and the J segment 6 bases; nucleotides outside the gene matches: 8. The CDR3 nucleotides read TGCAGCGTTTCCGGACTAGCGGGAGGGCCGGGAAACATTCAGTACTTC. It yields the protein CSVSGLAGGPGNIQYF.